These 18 T cell receptor beta chains were all obtained from the same sample, sequenced in a study of cytomegalovirus exposure and HLA in healthy donors (TCRdb year 2017). The library came from the immunoSEQ multiplex PCR assay. The multiplex PCR relied on a mix of 60 forward primers for TCR Vbeta segments and 13 reverse primers for TCR Jbeta segments. TCRdb's version of the immuneACCESS table is confined to in-frame rearrangements and falls short of the full clone set. An unresolved V gene accounts for under half of the shortfall where checked; the remainder is of unknown origin. The sample table records about 170,000 clones; roughly 80% of these occur just once. Approximately 2.1% of the sample belongs to the ten largest clones. The sequenced material came from PBMCs. The receptors stem from a male donor in good health and CMV-seronegative.

This chain uses TRBV25-1 with TRBJ2-5; 7 bases match TRBD1. The CDR3 totals 15 residues. The germline CDR1 and CDR2 sequences are MGHDK and SYGVNS. The V and J ends lost 6 bases and 1 base, in that order; junction bases with no gene match: 8. The DNA for the CDR3 is TGTGCCAGCAGCGCCCTATGGGACAGCCAAGAGACCCAGTACTTC. This sequence encodes CASSALWDSQETQYF.

V and J are TRBV29-1 and TRBJ1-1; TRBD1 is a possible D gene (6 bases). This CDR3 has 13 amino acids. V was shortened by 3 bases and J by 4 bases, with 12 bases between the two germline ends. Germline-derived CDR1 and CDR2 are SQVTM and ANQGSEA. Here the CDR3 reads CSVEQNRVTEAFF. The DNA for the CDR3 is TGCAGCGTTGAGCAAAACAGGGTCACTGAAGCTTTCTTT.

The chain links TRBV6-1 to TRBJ2-1; D gene ambiguous. The V end lost 8 bases, the J end lost 5 bases, and 10 bases lay between the germline ends. The CDR3 spans 12 residues. The germline gives CDR1 MNHNS, CDR2 SASEGT. Written as DNA, the CDR3 is TGTGCCAGCCCCAGGCAGAACAATGAGCAGTTCTTC. It specifies CASPRQNNEQFF.

This clone is a singleton in its sample. The chain joins TRBV5-1 to TRBJ2-2; TRBD2 aligns across 7 bases. Germline values: CDR1 SGHRS, CDR2 YFSETQ. Losses at the gene ends were 0 bases for V and 6 bases for J; bases not matched to a gene: 2. This CDR3 spans 14 amino acids. CDR3 amino acids: CASSLDGGAGELFF. CDR3 bases: TGCGCCAGCAGCTTGGATGGGGGGGCCGGGGAGCTGTTTTTT.

This clone has a handful of counts. J is TRBJ1-2 and V is TRBV6-6; 8 positions match TRBD1. CDR1 and CDR2 (germline): MNHNY, SVGAGI (reference sequence). V lost 2 bases, J lost 4 bases, and 9 bases stayed unmatched. This CDR3 comprises 16 residues. CDR3 coding DNA: TGTGCCAGCAGTTACGCCGGAGGACAGGGTGGCTATGGCTACACCTTC. Its translation is CASSYAGGQGGYGYTF.

This chain uses TRBV19 with TRBJ1-1, with TRBD1 matching 10 bases. CDR1 and CDR2 from the germline V gene are LNHDA and SQIVND (reference sequence). V lost 4 bases, J lost 8 bases, and 7 bases stayed unmatched. CDR3 length equals 14 residues. CDR3 sequence: CASSRRTGGKEAFF. For the CDR3, the DNA is TGTGCCAGTAGTAGGAGGACAGGGGGTAAGGAAGCTTTCTTT.

The gene calls are TRBV18 and TRBJ2-5; 12 positions agree with TRBD2. The CDR3 covers 14 residues. J was trimmed by 10 bases and V by 3 bases; bases with no gene match: 6. In germline, CDR1 is KGHSH, CDR2 LQKENI. Here the CDR3 reads CASSPGLAGQYQYF. CDR3 DNA: TGTGCCAGCTCACCGGGACTAGCGGGCCAGTACCAGTACTTC.

The V call is TRBV27, the J call TRBJ2-3; a possible D gene is TRBD1 (6 bases). CDR3 length: 15 residues. V gave up 2 bases and J gave up 6 bases, with 15 bases separating them. Germline CDR1 MNHEY, CDR2 SMNVEV (reference sequence). DNA for the CDR3: TGTGCCAGCAGTTTAGGGGGCCTAACACATGATACGCAGTATTTT. This codes for CASSLGGLTHDTQYF.

The rearrangement uses TRBV19 and TRBJ1-5, with 7 positions matching TRBD1. Germline V gene sequence: CDR1 LNHDA, CDR2 SQIVND (reference sequence). V gave up 5 bases and J gave up 4 bases; unmatched junction bases: 11. CDR3 length equals 16 residues. CDR3 DNA: TGTGCCAGTAGTCCACCACTCCGGGACAGAAATCAGCCCCAGCATTTT. This sequence encodes CASSPPLRDRNQPQHF. The full variable domain, completed using reference TRBV19 and TRBJ1-5, is DGGITQSPKYLFRKEGQNVTLSCEQNLNHDAMYWYRQDPGQGLRLIYYSQIVNDFQKGDIAEGYSVSREKKESFPLTVTSAQKNPTAFYLCASSPPLRDRNQPQHFGDGTRLSIL.

The V gene is TRBV11-3, the J gene TRBJ2-2, with 7 bases aligning to TRBD2. The CDR3 is 14 residues long. The germline CDR1 and CDR2 sequences are SGHNT and YENEEA. Trimming cost V 7 bases and J 0 bases; bases outside gene matches: 2. The CDR3 bases are TGTGCCAGCAAGCGGGGTACGAACACCGGGGAGCTGTTTTTT. Protein product: CASKRGTNTGELFF.

The J gene is TRBJ2-1, the V gene TRBV5-1; 10 bases are shared with TRBD2. Trimming cost V 0 bases and J 5 bases; bases outside gene matches: 8. Germline CDR1 and CDR2: SGHRS and YFSETQ. The CDR3 covers 17 residues. CDR3 sequence reads: CASSLALVAGGNNEQFF. For the CDR3, the DNA is TGCGCCAGCAGCTTGGCTTTGGTAGCGGGGGGCAACAATGAGCAGTTCTTC.

The rearrangement joins TRBV10-3 to TRBJ1-1; the D is unclear. Germline V lookup: CDR1 ENHRY, CDR2 SYGVKD. CDR3 length: 14 residues. Trimming took off 3 bases at V and 6 bases at J, with 14 bases between the two ends. CDR3 DNA: TGTGCCATCAGTGACGTTCTCATGAGGGCTGAAGCTTTCTTT. Its protein is CAISDVLMRAEAFF.

This sequence joins TRBV19 and TRBJ1-2, with D uncertain. The CDR3 loop spans 12 amino acids. Trimming took off 5 bases at V and 3 bases at J, with 7 bases between the two ends. Germline V CDR1 and CDR2: LNHDA, SQIVND (reference sequence). The chain's CDR3 is CASSVGDYGYTF. The CDR3 nucleotides are TGTGCCAGTAGTGTCGGTGACTATGGCTACACCTTC.

The V and J genes are TRBV5-1 and TRBJ2-1, with 11 bases fitting TRBD2. The CDR3 covers 15 residues. CDR1 and CDR2 from the germline V gene are SGHRS and YFSETQ. With 3 bases clipped from V and 9 bases from J, the junction kept 8 bases outside the gene matches. CDR3 sequence (DNA): TGCGCCAGCAGCTCGTATAGCGGGGGGGCCAGTGAGCAGTTCTTC. Translated, it gives CASSSYSGGASEQFF.

The chain has TRBV6-6 and TRBJ1-6; 7 nucleotides match TRBD1. This CDR3 has 14 amino acids. V shed 6 bases and J 5 bases; nucleotides not matched to a gene: 4. CDR1 and CDR2 (germline): MNHNY, SVGAGI (reference sequence). The CDR3 region is CASSPTGNNSPLHF. DNA for the CDR3: TGTGCCAGCAGCCCGACAGGGAATAATTCACCCCTCCACTTT.

The J gene is TRBJ2-7, the V gene TRBV6-5, with 7 bases matching TRBD1. Germline trimming cut 0 bases from V and 2 bases from J; bases unmatched to any gene: 7. From germline, CDR1 is MNHEY and CDR2 SVGAGI. CDR3 size: 16 residues. DNA for the CDR3: TGTGCCAGCAGTTACTCGATGGGGCAGGGGGCCTACGAGCAGTACTTC. It specifies CASSYSMGQGAYEQYF.

The gene calls are TRBV7-9 and TRBJ1-1; 12 bases line up with TRBD1. V lost 1 base, J lost 4 bases, and 10 bases stayed unmatched. The CDR3 has 18 amino acids. Germline V gene data show CDR1 as SEHNR and CDR2 as FQNEAQ (reference sequence). The CDR3 here is CASSLGPLGQGAGTEAFF. The DNA for the CDR3 is TGTGCCAGCAGCTTAGGTCCCTTGGGACAGGGGGCAGGCACTGAAGCTTTCTTT.

The V gene is TRBV5-6, the J gene TRBJ2-3, with D unresolved. CDR1 and CDR2 (germline): SGHDT, YYEEEE. Trimming took 2 bases from V and 2 from J, leaving 12 bases between them. The CDR3 contains 15 residues. CDR3 region: CASSFLTEYTDTQYF. The CDR3, as DNA: TGTGCCAGCAGCTTTTTAACAGAGTACACAGATACGCAGTATTTT.